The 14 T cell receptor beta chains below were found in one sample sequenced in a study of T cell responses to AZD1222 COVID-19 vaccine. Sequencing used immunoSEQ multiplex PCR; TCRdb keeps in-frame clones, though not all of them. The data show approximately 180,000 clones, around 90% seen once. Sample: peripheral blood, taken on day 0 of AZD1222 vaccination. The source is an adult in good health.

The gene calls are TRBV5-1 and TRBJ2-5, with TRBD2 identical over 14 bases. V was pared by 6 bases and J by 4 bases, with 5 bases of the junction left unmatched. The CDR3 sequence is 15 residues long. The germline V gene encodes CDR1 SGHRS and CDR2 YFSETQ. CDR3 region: CASTRLAGGTETQYF. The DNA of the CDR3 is TGCGCCAGCACCCGACTAGCGGGGGGGACAGAGACCCAGTACTTC.

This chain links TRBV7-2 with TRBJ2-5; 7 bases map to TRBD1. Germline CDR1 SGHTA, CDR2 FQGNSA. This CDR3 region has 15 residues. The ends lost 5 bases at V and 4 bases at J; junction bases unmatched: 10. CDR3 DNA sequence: TGTGCCAGCAGCCCAGAGGACAGGATCTCAGAGACCCAGTACTTC. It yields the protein CASSPEDRISETQYF.

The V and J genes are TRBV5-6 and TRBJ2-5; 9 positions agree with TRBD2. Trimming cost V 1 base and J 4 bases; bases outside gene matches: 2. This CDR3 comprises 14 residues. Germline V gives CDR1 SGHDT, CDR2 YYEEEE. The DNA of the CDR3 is TGTGCCAGCAGCTTGTCGGGACTAGCAGAGACCCAGTACTTC. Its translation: CASSLSGLAETQYF.

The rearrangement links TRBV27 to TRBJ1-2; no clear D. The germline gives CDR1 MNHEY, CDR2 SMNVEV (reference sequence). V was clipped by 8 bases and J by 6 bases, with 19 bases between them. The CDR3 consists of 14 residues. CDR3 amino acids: CASSLRGQGHGYTF. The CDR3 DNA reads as TGTGCCAGCTCCCTTCGAGGGCAAGGACATGGCTACACCTTC.

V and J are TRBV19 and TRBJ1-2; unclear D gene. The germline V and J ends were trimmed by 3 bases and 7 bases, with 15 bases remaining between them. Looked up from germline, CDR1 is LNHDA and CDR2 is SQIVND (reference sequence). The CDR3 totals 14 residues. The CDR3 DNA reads TGTGCCAGTAGTATTGCGGGGATTGGGAGTGGCTACACCTTC. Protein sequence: CASSIAGIGSGYTF.

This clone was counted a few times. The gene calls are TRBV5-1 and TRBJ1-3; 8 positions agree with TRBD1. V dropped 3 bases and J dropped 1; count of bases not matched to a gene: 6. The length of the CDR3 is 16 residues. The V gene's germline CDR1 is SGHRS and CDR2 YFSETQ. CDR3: CASSSGQEPSGNTIYF. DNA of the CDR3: TGCGCCAGCAGCTCGGGACAGGAACCGTCTGGAAACACCATATATTTT.

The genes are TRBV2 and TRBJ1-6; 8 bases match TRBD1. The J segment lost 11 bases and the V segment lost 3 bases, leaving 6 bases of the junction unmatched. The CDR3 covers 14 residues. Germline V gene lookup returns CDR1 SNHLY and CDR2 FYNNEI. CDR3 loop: CASSDRTGRTPLHF. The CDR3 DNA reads TGTGCCAGCAGTGACCGGACAGGGAGGACACCCCTCCACTTT. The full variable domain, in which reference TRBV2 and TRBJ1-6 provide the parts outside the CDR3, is EPEVTQTPSHQVTQMGQEVILRCVPISNHLYFYWYRQILGQKVEFLVSFYNNEISEKSEIFDDQFSVERPDGSNFTLKIRSTKLEDSAMYFCASSDRTGRTPLHFGNGTRLTVT.

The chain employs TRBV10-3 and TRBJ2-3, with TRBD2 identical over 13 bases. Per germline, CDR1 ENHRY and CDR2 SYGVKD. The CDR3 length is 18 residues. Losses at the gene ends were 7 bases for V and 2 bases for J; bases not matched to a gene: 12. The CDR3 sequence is CAIKVAGTSGIFTDTQYF. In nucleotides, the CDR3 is TGTGCCATCAAAGTCGCCGGGACTAGCGGGATTTTCACAGATACGCAGTATTTT.

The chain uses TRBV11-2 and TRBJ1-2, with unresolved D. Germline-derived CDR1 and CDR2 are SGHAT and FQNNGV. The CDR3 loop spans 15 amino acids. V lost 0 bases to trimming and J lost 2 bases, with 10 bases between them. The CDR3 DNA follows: TGTGCCAGCAGCTTAGATCTGGTCGGAAACTATGGCTACACCTTC. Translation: CASSLDLVGNYGYTF.

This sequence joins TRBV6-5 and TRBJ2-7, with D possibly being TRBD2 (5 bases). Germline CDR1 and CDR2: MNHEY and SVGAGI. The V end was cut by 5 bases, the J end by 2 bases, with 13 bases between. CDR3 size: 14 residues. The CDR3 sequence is CASSRTPGTYEQYF. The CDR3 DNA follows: TGTGCCAGCAGTCGGACGCCGGGGACCTACGAGCAGTACTTC.

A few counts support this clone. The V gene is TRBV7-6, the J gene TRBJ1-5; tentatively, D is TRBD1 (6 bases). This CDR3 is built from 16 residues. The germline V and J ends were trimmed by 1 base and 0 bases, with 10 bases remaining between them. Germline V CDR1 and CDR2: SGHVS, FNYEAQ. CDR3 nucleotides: TGTGCCAGCAGCTTAGGGACAGTCAATAGCAATCAGCCCCAGCATTTT. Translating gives CASSLGTVNSNQPQHF.

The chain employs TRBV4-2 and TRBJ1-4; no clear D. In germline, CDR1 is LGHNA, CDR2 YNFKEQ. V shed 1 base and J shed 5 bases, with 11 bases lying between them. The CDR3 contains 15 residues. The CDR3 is CASSQVDDLNEKLFF. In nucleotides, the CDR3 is TGTGCCAGCAGCCAAGTGGACGACCTGAATGAAAAACTGTTTTTT.

The CDR3 nucleotides are TGTGCCAGCAGCTTACGAAGGAATGGGCCCCAGCATTTT. Encoded protein: CASSLRRNGPQHF. The genes are TRBV7-2 and TRBJ1-5, with no clear D. With 2 bases removed from V and 9 bases from J, the gap between germline ends came to 11 bases. The CDR3 length is 13 residues. CDR1 and CDR2 (germline): SGHTA, FQGNSA.

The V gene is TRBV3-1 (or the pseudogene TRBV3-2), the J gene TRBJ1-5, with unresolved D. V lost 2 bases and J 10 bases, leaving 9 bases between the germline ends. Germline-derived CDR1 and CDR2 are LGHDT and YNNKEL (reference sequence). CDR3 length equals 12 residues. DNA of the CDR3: TGTGCCAGCAGCCAAAGTATGGGTCCCCAGCATTTT. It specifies CASSQSMGPQHF.